These 2 T cell receptor beta chains share one sample of origin, sequenced in a study of PD-L1 blockade in urothelial cancer. This table comes from immunoSEQ multiplex PCR, and its TCRdb copy is limited to in-frame clones, with some not included. Of about 43,000 clones in the sample, more than 70% were seen once. This specimen was PBMCs, taken around atezolizumab (anti-PD-L1) treatment. Receptors were obtained from a woman in her fifties or sixties with urothelial cancer.

This chain links TRBV19 with TRBJ1-1, with 9 bases fitting TRBD1. Germline lookup yields CDR1 LNHDA and CDR2 SQIVND (reference sequence). This CDR3 has 19 residues. V trimming: 4 bases; J trimming: 0 bases; junction bases outside the gene matches: 15. CDR3 in amino acids: CASSTPNRGRGTMNTEAFF. CDR3 in DNA: TGTGCCAGTAGTACTCCAAACAGGGGGCGAGGAACCATGAACACTGAAGCTTTCTTT.

CDR3: CASSAGTGDTEAFF. CDR3 sequence (DNA): TGTGCCAGCAGCGCCGGGACAGGGGATACTGAAGCTTTCTTT. V usage is TRBV11-2 and J usage is TRBJ1-1, with 10 nucleotides matching TRBD1. This CDR3 is 14 amino acids long. Unmatched junction bases numbered 5, after V lost 5 bases and J lost 5 bases. The V gene's germline CDR1 is SGHAT and CDR2 FQNNGV.